These T cell receptor beta chains were read from a single sample in a study of identical twins. Using its own MiXCR run on the 5' RACE reads, TCRdb lists one record per CDR3 protein. Here the sample spans 200,000 to 300,000 distinct CDR3 sequences, about 13% being singletons. These data were likewise used in another study, on yellow fever vaccine responses in identical twins.

What was sequenced was memory (CD45RO+) T cells sorted from blood. The receptors shown here come from a woman between 18 and 30 years old in good health. CDR3s leave out the opening cysteine and the closing phenylalanine or tryptophan. Only part of the rows carry a size: once, few, many, or a class if the clone is expanded.

v_gene: TRBV7-8
j_gene: TRBJ1-5
abundance: .
CDR3aa: ASSLPGNSNQPQH

v_gene: TRBV12-3/TRBV12-4
j_gene: TRBJ2-7
abundance: .
CDR3aa: ASAIRQVAYEQY

v_gene: TRBV20-1
j_gene: TRBJ2-1
abundance: .
CDR3aa: SAGRDRANEQF

v_gene: TRBV20-1
j_gene: TRBJ2-6
abundance: few
CDR3aa: SARVGVSSGANVLT

v_gene: TRBV7-9
j_gene: TRBJ2-5
abundance: few
CDR3aa: ASSLSTSGGRKTQY

v_gene: TRBV3-1
j_gene: TRBJ1-6
abundance: many
CDR3aa: ASSREFVPLH

v_gene: TRBV6-2/TRBV6-3
j_gene: TRBJ1-5
abundance: few
CDR3aa: ASKNSDQPQH

v_gene: TRBV5-1
j_gene: TRBJ1-2
abundance: many
CDR3aa: ASSLDGANYGYT

v_gene: TRBV5-1
j_gene: TRBJ2-7
abundance: few
CDR3aa: ASSLGLAVRDEQY

v_gene: TRBV30
j_gene: TRBJ2-3
abundance: .
CDR3aa: AWSNSAGDTDTQY

v_gene: TRBV18
j_gene: TRBJ2-5
abundance: few
CDR3aa: ASSLTSGVETQY

v_gene: TRBV18
j_gene: TRBJ2-1
abundance: few
CDR3aa: ASSPLASAYNEQF

v_gene: TRBV10-3
j_gene: TRBJ1-3
abundance: few
CDR3aa: ASRRTGDSGNTIY

v_gene: TRBV6-1
j_gene: TRBJ2-2
abundance: many
CDR3aa: ASSQTGTSNTGELF

v_gene: TRBV20-1
j_gene: TRBJ1-2
abundance: .
CDR3aa: SAPSRGTLGGYT

v_gene: TRBV7-9
j_gene: TRBJ1-6
abundance: .
CDR3aa: ASSLTGVSPLH

v_gene: TRBV2
j_gene: TRBJ2-3
abundance: .
CDR3aa: SSSLETTDTQY

v_gene: TRBV29-1
j_gene: TRBJ2-3
abundance: many
CDR3aa: SVRTDVGNTQY

v_gene: TRBV6-5
j_gene: TRBJ2-7
abundance: few
CDR3aa: ASSKFPGLGEQY

v_gene: TRBV6-5
j_gene: TRBJ2-1
abundance: .
CDR3aa: ASSYSIMSSYNEQF

v_gene: TRBV7-8
j_gene: TRBJ2-1
abundance: many
CDR3aa: ASSSQGLAGVNLF

v_gene: TRBV12-3/TRBV12-4
j_gene: TRBJ2-6
abundance: few
CDR3aa: ATTDRGRSGANVLT

v_gene: TRBV2
j_gene: TRBJ2-2
abundance: few
CDR3aa: AGDTGATGELF

v_gene: TRBV12-3/TRBV12-4
j_gene: TRBJ2-5
abundance: many
CDR3aa: ASSFQGATKTQY

v_gene: TRBV5-4
j_gene: TRBJ2-1
abundance: few
CDR3aa: ASSLDSGRNEQF

v_gene: TRBV7-9
j_gene: TRBJ2-2
abundance: many
CDR3aa: ASSPDRSYGTGELF

v_gene: TRBV7-2
j_gene: TRBJ2-4
abundance: many
CDR3aa: ASSLDGGSGKNIQY

v_gene: TRBV3-1
j_gene: TRBJ2-7
abundance: many
CDR3aa: ASSQAGEQY

v_gene: TRBV24-1
j_gene: TRBJ2-5
abundance: .
CDR3aa: ATSDPGLAGVRETQY

v_gene: TRBV11-2
j_gene: TRBJ2-5
abundance: few
CDR3aa: ASSLTRGGLGETQY

v_gene: TRBV19
j_gene: TRBJ1-1
abundance: few
CDR3aa: ASTAIGNTEAF

v_gene: TRBV27
j_gene: TRBJ2-4
abundance: .
CDR3aa: ASSPPARSAKNIQY

v_gene: TRBV5-1
j_gene: TRBJ2-2
abundance: .
CDR3aa: ASSLEQGGRELF

v_gene: TRBV12-3/TRBV12-4
j_gene: TRBJ1-5
abundance: many
CDR3aa: ASSIAGEGQPQH

v_gene: TRBV28
j_gene: TRBJ2-4
abundance: .
CDR3aa: ASSWGGGYDKNIQY

v_gene: TRBV9
j_gene: TRBJ2-1
abundance: few
CDR3aa: ASSVGSGEYNEQF

v_gene: TRBV29-1
j_gene: TRBJ1-1
abundance: .
CDR3aa: SVEVQQNTEAF

v_gene: TRBV7-9
j_gene: TRBJ2-3
abundance: many
CDR3aa: ASSGSVRISSTDTQY

v_gene: TRBV28
j_gene: TRBJ1-1
abundance: few
CDR3aa: ASSAHGTVNTEAF

v_gene: TRBV14
j_gene: TRBJ2-1
abundance: .
CDR3aa: ASSQVLARSNEQF

v_gene: TRBV6-2/TRBV6-3
j_gene: TRBJ1-5
abundance: few
CDR3aa: ASSYDSNQPQH

v_gene: TRBV5-4
j_gene: TRBJ2-6
abundance: few
CDR3aa: ASSLGGQGGANVLT